This T cell receptor (beta chain) is drawn from a study of blood T cell repertoires in COVID-19. Data came from immunoSEQ multiplex PCR; TCRdb stores just in-frame clones and leaves some out. Of fewer than 150,000 clones in the sample, approximately 90% were seen once. This clone was detected only once. This CDR3 contains 14 residues. V gave up 6 bases and J gave up 0 bases, with 14 bases separating them. Germline V gene data show CDR1 as SQVTM and CDR2 as ANQGSEA. The TCR sequence derives from a woman in her thirties or forties with acute or convalescent COVID-19. The chain has TRBV29-1 and TRBJ1-1, with a possible D match to TRBD1 (6 bases). Input material: peripheral blood. DNA for the CDR3: TGCAGCGTCATGACTACAGGGATGAACACTGAAGCTTTCTTT. This translates into CSVMTTGMNTEAFF.